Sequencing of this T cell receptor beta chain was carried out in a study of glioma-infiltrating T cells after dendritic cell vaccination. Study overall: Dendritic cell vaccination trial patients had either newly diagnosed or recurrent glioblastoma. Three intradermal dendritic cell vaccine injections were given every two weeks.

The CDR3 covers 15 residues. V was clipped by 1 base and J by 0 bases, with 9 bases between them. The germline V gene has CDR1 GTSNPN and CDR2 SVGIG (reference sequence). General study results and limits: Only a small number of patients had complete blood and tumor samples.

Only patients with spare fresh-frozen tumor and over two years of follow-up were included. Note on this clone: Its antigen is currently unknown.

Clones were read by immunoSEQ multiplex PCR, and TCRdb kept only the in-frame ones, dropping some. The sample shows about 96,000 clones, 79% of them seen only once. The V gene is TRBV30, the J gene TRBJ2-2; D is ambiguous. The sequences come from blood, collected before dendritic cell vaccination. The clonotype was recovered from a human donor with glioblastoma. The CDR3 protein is CAWSGGIANTGELFF. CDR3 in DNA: TGTGCCTGGAGTGGAGGCATCGCGAACACCGGGGAGCTGTTTTTT.